This T cell receptor (beta chain) was profiled in a study of OX40 agonist ivuxolimab in advanced cancers. General study points: On average, CD8+ T cells showed a greater number of expanded clones than CD4+.

This CDR3 spans 15 amino acids. CDR1 is SGHAT and CDR2 is FQNNGV in the germline V gene. Trimming took off 7 bases at V and 5 bases at J, with 21 bases between the two ends. Of note for this clone: Its antigen is not known.

TCRdb keeps only in-frame clones here, not all; method: immunoSEQ multiplex PCR. This sample has approximately 66,000 clones, with around 87% found just once. Cycle 7 day 1, cycle 4 day 1, and baseline were the timepoints at which blood was sampled. The starting material was CD4+ or CD8+ T cells sorted from blood, obtained in a trial of the OX40 agonist ivuxolimab. This TCR was sampled from an adult with an advanced solid tumor such as melanoma, head and neck, liver or kidney cancer. The chain links TRBV11-2 to TRBJ2-7; the D call may be TRBD1 or TRBD2 (6 bases each). CDR3 region: CASNDPGAPRDEQYF. Here the CDR3 DNA reads TGTGCCAGCAACGACCCGGGGGCCCCTCGGGACGAGCAGTACTTC. Full variable domain (missing parts from reference TRBV11-2 and TRBJ2-7): EAGVAQSPRYKIIEKRQSVAFWCNPISGHATLYWYQQILGQGPKLLIQFQNNGVVDDSQLPKDRFSAERLKGVDSTLKIQPAKLEDSAVYLCASNDPGAPRDEQYFGPGTRLTVT.